The clone carrying this T cell receptor (beta chain) was detected many times. This sample is drawn from a study of human T cells and chemical hapten exposure. At the level of the study: Mostly female, the patients presented with alopecia areata, totalis or universalis.

Per the germline V gene, CDR1 is LGHNA and CDR2 is YSLEER. The V gene lost 0 bases and the J gene lost 0 bases, with 7 bases spanning the gap. The CDR3 totals 15 residues. Regarding time point: pre-sensitization, week 0. This sample's treatment: therapeutic diphenylcyclopropenone sensitization with weekly scalp DPC. Blood collection took place prior to placing each patch test. TCRdb re-called the RACE reads with MiXCR, one entry per CDR3 protein. The sample has about 350,000 distinct CDR3 sequences; 4.5% to 5.5% are singletons. The sample in question was whole blood, obtained in connection with sensitization to the hapten diphenylcyclopropenone (DPC). This clonotype was obtained from a woman under 30 with alopecia areata. Some clones in this sample may be carry-over from other donors' samples. V is TRBV4-3 and J is TRBJ2-3; D unresolved. Written as DNA, the CDR3 is TGCGCCAGCAGCCAAGAACCCTTTAGCACAGATACGCAGTATTTT. Amino acid sequence: CASSQEPFSTDTQYF.